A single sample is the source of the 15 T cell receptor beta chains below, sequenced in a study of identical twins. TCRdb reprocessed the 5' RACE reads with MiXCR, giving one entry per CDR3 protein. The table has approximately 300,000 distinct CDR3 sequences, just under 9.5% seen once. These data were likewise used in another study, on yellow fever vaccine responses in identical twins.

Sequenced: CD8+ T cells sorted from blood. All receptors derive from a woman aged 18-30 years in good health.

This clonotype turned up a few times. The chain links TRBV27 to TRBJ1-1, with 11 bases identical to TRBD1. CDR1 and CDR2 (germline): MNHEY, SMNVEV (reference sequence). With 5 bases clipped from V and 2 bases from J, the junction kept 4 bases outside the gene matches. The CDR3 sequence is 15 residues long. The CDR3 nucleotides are TGTGCCAGCAGTCTAAGGACAGGGGGCAACACTGAAGCTTTCTTT. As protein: CASSLRTGGNTEAFF.

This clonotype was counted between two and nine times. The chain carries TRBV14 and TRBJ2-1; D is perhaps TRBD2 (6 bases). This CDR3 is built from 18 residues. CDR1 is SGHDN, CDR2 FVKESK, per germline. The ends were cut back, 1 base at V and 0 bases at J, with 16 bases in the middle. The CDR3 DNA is TGTGCCAGCAGCCAAGTTGGAGGGAGAACCAGCTCCTACAATGAGCAGTTCTTC. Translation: CASSQVGGRTSSYNEQFF. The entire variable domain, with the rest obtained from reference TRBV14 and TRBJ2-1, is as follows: EAGVTQFPSHSVIEKGQTVTLRCDPISGHDNLYWYRRVMGKEIKFLLHFVKESKQDESGMPNNRFLAERTGGTYSTLKVQPAELEDSGVYFCASSQVGGRTSSYNEQFFGPGTRLTVL.

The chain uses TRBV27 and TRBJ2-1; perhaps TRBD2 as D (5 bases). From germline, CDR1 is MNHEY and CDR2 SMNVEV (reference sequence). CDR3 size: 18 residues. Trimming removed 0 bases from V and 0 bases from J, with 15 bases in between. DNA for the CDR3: TGTGCCAGCAGTTTATCGGTGGAGGATAAGGGCTCCTACAATGAGCAGTTCTTC. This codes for CASSLSVEDKGSYNEQFF.

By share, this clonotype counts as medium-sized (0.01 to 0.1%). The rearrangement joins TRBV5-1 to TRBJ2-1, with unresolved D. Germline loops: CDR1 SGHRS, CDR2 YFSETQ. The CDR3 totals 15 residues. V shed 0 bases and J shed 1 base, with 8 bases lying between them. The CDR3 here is CASSLAVLSYNEQFF. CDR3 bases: TGCGCCAGCAGCTTGGCGGTTCTATCCTACAATGAGCAGTTCTTC.

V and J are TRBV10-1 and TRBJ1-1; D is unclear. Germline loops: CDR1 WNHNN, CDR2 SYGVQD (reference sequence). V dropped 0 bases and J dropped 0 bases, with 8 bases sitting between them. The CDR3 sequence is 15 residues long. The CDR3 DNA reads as TGCGCCAGCAGTGAGTCCTTGGGAATGAACACTGAAGCTTTCTTT. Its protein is CASSESLGMNTEAFF.

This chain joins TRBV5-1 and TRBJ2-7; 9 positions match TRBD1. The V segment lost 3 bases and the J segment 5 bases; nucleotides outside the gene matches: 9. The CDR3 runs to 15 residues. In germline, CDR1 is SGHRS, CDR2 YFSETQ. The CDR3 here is CASSSLGQGNNEQYF. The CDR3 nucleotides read TGCGCCAGCAGCTCCCTCGGACAGGGGAACAACGAGCAGTACTTC.

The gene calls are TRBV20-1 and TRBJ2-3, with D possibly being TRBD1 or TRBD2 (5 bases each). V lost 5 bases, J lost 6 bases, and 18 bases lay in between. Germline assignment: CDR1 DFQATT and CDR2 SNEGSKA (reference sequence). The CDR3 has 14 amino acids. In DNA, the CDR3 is TGCAGTGCTCCCACAGGACTTCTTATGGATACGCAGTATTTT. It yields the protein CSAPTGLLMDTQYF.

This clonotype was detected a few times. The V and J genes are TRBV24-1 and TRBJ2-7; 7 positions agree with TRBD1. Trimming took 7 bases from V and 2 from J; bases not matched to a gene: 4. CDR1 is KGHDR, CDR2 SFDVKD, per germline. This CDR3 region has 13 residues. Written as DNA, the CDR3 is TGTGCCACCAGCCCGGGACAGACCTACGAGCAGTACTTC. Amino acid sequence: CATSPGQTYEQYF.

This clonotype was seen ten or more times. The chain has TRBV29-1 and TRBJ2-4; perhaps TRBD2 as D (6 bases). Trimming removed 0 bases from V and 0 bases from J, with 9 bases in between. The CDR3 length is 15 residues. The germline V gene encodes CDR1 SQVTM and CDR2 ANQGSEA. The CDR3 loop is CSVEDRGLAKNIQYF. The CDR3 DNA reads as TGCAGCGTTGAAGACCGGGGACTAGCCAAAAACATTCAGTACTTC.

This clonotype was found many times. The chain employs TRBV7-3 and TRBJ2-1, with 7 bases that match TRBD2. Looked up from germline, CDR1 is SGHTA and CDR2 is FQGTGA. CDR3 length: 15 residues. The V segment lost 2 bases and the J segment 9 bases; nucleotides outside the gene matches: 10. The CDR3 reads CASSLGIGGDLEQFF. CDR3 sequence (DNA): TGTGCCAGCAGCTTAGGGATTGGGGGGGACCTTGAGCAGTTCTTC.

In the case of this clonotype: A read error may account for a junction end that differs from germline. CDR3 sequence (DNA): TGTGCCAGCAGCCCTCGGTGGCAGGGGGCTCACAATGAGCAGATCTTC. Its translation: CASSPRWQGAHNEQIF. The chain joins TRBV7-9 to TRBJ2-1; 8 bases are shared with TRBD1. Germline CDR1 and CDR2: SEHNR and FQNEAQ (reference sequence). The CDR3 sequence is 16 residues long.

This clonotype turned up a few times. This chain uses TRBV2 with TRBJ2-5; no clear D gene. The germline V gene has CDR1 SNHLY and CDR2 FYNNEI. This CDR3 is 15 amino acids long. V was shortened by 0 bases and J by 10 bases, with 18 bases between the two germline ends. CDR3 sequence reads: CASSEATAPRRDQYF. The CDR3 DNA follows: TGTGCCAGCAGTGAAGCGACGGCTCCCCGTCGAGACCAGTACTTC.

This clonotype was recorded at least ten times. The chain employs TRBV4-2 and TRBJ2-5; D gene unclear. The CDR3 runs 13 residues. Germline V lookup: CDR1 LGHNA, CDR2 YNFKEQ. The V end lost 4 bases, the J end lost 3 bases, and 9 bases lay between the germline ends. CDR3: CASSPGGEETQYF. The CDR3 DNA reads TGTGCCAGCAGCCCTGGTGGGGAAGAGACCCAGTACTTC.

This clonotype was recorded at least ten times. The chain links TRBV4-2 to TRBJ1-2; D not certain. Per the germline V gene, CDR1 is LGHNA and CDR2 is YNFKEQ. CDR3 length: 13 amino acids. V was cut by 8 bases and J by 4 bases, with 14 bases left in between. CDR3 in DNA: TGTGCCAGCCGGGGTGACATGCTCTATGGCTACACCTTC. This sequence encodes CASRGDMLYGYTF.

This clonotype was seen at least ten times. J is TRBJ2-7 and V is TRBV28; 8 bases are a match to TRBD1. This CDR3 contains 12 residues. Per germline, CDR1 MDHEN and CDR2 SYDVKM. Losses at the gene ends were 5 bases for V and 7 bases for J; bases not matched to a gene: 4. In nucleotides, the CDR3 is TGTGCCAGCAGTGGGGGACAGGTTGAGCAGTACTTC. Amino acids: CASSGGQVEQYF.